Included here is one TCR beta chain sequence, with context. Its matching antigen is unknown. The source of the sample is a study of cytomegalovirus exposure and HLA in healthy donors. It was with 60 Vbeta and 13 Jbeta primers that the PCR ran. Clones were read by immunoSEQ multiplex PCR, and TCRdb kept only the in-frame ones, dropping some. Recorded for this sample: roughly 100,000 clones. Germline V lookup: CDR1 SGHRS, CDR2 YFSETQ. The CDR3 extends over 15 amino acids. V shed 4 bases, J shed 9 bases, and the junction held 6 bases outside the gene matches. Study results and caveats: In a later analysis, the majority of CMV-associated beta chains seemingly showed HLA restriction. In a later analysis, V- and J-gene trimming of beta chains associated with a DCLRE1C missense variant, replicated independently.

The rearrangement uses TRBV5-1 and TRBJ2-1; 14 positions match TRBD2. Sequencing was carried out using PBMCs. The sequence derives from a man between 40 and 49 years old in good health and CMV-seronegative. The CDR3 protein is CASSETSGGASEQFF. The CDR3 DNA reads as TGCGCCAGCAGCGAGACTAGCGGGGGGGCTAGTGAGCAGTTCTTC.